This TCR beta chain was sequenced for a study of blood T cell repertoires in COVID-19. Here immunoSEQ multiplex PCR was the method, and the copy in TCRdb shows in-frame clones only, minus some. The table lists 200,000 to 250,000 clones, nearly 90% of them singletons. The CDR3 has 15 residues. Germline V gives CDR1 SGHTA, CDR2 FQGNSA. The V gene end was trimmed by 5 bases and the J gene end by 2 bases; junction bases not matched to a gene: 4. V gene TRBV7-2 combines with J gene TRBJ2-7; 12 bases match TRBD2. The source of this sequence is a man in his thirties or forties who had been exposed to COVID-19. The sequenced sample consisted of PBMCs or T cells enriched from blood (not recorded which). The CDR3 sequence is CASSQTSGGPYEQYF. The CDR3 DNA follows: TGTGCCAGCAGCCAAACTAGCGGGGGGCCCTACGAGCAGTACTTC.